These 14 T cell receptor beta chains originate from one sample sequenced in a study of blood T cell repertoires in COVID-19. Sequencing used immunoSEQ multiplex PCR; TCRdb keeps in-frame clones, though not all of them. The table includes some 150,000 clones, around 90% detected once. The source material was peripheral blood. Receptor source: a woman in her sixties with active or convalescent COVID-19.

The chain links TRBV18 to TRBJ2-2; D perhaps matches TRBD1 (6 bases). CDR3 length: 16 amino acids. The germline CDR1 and CDR2 sequences are KGHSH and LQKENI. The V gene lost 0 bases and the J gene lost 2 bases, with 10 bases spanning the gap. CDR3 sequence (DNA): TGTGCCAGCTCACCACCGTTGGGACACAACACCGGGGAGCTGTTTTTT. Residues: CASSPPLGHNTGELFF.

In its sample, this clone was seen once. The J gene is TRBJ1-2, the V gene TRBV10-3, with D possibly being TRBD1 (5 bases). Per the germline V gene, CDR1 is ENHRY and CDR2 is SYGVKD. V was trimmed by 6 bases and J by 4 bases, leaving 12 bases between them. CDR3 length: 13 residues. This CDR3 reads CAIRPGHIYGYTF. The CDR3 coding sequence is TGTGCCATCAGGCCCGGACATATCTATGGCTACACCTTC.

The rearrangement uses TRBV7-2 and TRBJ1-6, with TRBD1 as a possible D gene (6 bases). The CDR3 runs to 17 residues. V lost 2 bases to trimming and J lost 9 bases, with 20 bases between them. The germline V gene has CDR1 SGHTA and CDR2 FQGNSA. CDR3 DNA: TGTGCCAGCAGCTTAAGCGGAAGACAGGACGCAGGTTCACCCCTCCACTTT. It encodes CASSLSGRQDAGSPLHF.

The chain uses TRBV10-3 and TRBJ2-2, with D tentatively TRBD1 (6 bases). Trimming left V 10 bases short and J 3 bases short, with 27 bases between. CDR3 length equals 18 residues. The V gene's germline CDR1 is ENHRY and CDR2 SYGVKD. As DNA, the CDR3 is TGTGCCACATCGGTGGGACCAGGGGTCTTGACTTACACCGGGGAGCTGTTTTTT. Residues: CATSVGPGVLTYTGELFF.

V usage is TRBV19 and J usage is TRBJ2-3; 9 nucleotides align to TRBD2. The CDR3 runs to 15 residues. Trimming cost V 4 bases and J 4 bases; bases outside gene matches: 6. The germline V gene has CDR1 LNHDA and CDR2 SQIVND (reference sequence). The CDR3: CASSTGLAGSDTQYF. Written as DNA, the CDR3 is TGTGCCAGTAGTACGGGACTAGCCGGTTCAGATACGCAGTATTTT.

The J gene is TRBJ2-1, the V gene TRBV4-3; D gene unclear. V was pared by 1 base and J by 0 bases, with 7 bases between. From germline, CDR1 is LGHNA and CDR2 YSLEER. The CDR3 contains 15 residues. The CDR3 here is CASSQADSSYNEQFF. The CDR3, as DNA: TGCGCCAGCAGCCAAGCTGATAGCTCCTACAATGAGCAGTTCTTC.

The genes are TRBV11-3 and TRBJ2-1, with 12 bases lining up with TRBD2. Germline assignment: CDR1 SGHNT and CDR2 YENEEA. After removal of 5 bases from V and 5 bases from J, the junction contained 4 bases not matched to a gene. CDR3 length: 15 amino acids. The CDR3, as DNA: TGTGCCAGCAGCCCTAGCGGGGGGGGAAACAATGAGCAGTTCTTC. Amino acid sequence: CASSPSGGGNNEQFF.

The CDR3 protein is CASSLGAEAFF. CDR3 sequence (DNA): TGTGCCAGCAGTTTGGGAGCTGAAGCTTTCTTT. This chain joins TRBV12-3 or TRBV12-4 and TRBJ1-1; D not certain. Trimming pared 3 bases from V and 6 bases from J, leaving 5 bases between. The CDR3 extends over 11 amino acids.

The rearrangement uses TRBV6-6 and TRBJ2-5, with 10 bases matching TRBD1. The CDR3 is made up of 16 amino acids. Germline assignment: CDR1 MNHNY and CDR2 SVGAGI (reference sequence). V was clipped by 6 bases and J by 4 bases; unmatched bases: 11. The CDR3 DNA follows: TGTGCCAGCAGGCGTCGGACAGGGGGTGAGGGAGAGACCCAGTACTTC. Its translation is CASRRRTGGEGETQYF.

The chain combines TRBV19 with TRBJ1-5; tentatively, D is TRBD1 (5 bases). The CDR3 has 16 amino acids. The germline CDR1 and CDR2 sequences are LNHDA and SQIVND (reference sequence). V was shortened by 7 bases and J by 2 bases, with 18 bases between the two germline ends. The DNA of the CDR3 is TGTGCCAGTATCCGAGGAGGCGGGACCGGCAATCAGCCCCAGCATTTT. Amino acid sequence: CASIRGGGTGNQPQHF.

The V gene is TRBV29-1, the J gene TRBJ2-7; 9 bases agree with TRBD1. The length of the CDR3 is 12 residues. The V segment lost 7 bases and the J segment 3 bases; nucleotides outside the gene matches: 4. The germline CDR1 and CDR2 sequences are SQVTM and ANQGSEA. CDR3 coding DNA: TGCAGCGGAAGACAGGGGGACTACGAGCAGTACTTC. Amino acid sequence: CSGRQGDYEQYF.

Remarks on this clone: One end of the junction varies from germline; a read error may be responsible. V usage is TRBV5-4 and J usage is TRBJ2-5, with D possibly TRBD1 on 5 matching bases. This CDR3 has 13 residues. Germline-derived CDR1 and CDR2 are SGHNT and YYREEE (reference sequence). CDR3 in DNA: TGTGCCAGCAGCTTAGAAGGACAAGGGACCCAGTACTTC. Its translation is CASSLEGQGTQYF. Full variable domain (outside the CDR3, taken from reference TRBV5-4 and TRBJ2-5): ETGVTQSPTHLIKTRGQQVTLRCSSQSGHNTVSWYQQALGQGPQFIFQYYREEENGRGNFPPRFSGLQFPNYSSELNVNALELDDSALYLCASSLEGQGTQYFGPGTRLLVL.

This clone has only one observation. This chain connects TRBV12-3 or TRBV12-4 to TRBJ1-2, with D maybe TRBD1 (5 bases). The CDR3 is made up of 13 amino acids. V gave up 2 bases and J gave up 7 bases, with 11 bases separating them. The CDR3 DNA reads as TGTGCCAGCAGTTTAACGGGACTGAGTGGCTACACCTTC. Amino acids: CASSLTGLSGYTF.

The genes are TRBV25-1 and TRBJ2-4; no definite D call. The CDR3 runs 13 residues. CDR1 and CDR2 (germline): MGHDK, SYGVNS. V lost 5 bases and J 1 base, leaving 6 bases between the germline ends. CDR3 protein: CASSPPAKNIQYF. Written as DNA, the CDR3 is TGTGCCAGCAGTCCCCCGGCCAAAAACATTCAGTACTTC.